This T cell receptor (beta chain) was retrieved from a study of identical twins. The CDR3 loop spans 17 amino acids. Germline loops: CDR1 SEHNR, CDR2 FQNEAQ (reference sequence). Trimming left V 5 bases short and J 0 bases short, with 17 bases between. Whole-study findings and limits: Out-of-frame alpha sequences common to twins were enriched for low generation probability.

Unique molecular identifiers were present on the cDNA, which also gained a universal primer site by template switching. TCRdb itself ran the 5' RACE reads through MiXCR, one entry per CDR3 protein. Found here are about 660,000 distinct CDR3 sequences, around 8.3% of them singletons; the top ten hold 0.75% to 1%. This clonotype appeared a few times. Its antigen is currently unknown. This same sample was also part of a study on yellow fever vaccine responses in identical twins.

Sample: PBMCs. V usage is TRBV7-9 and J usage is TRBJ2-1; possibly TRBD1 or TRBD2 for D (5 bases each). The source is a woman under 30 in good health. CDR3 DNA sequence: TGTGCCAGCAGCCCAAGGGACGGGGACCTCTCCTACAATGAGCAGTTCTTC. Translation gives CASSPRDGDLSYNEQFF.